The 12 T cell receptor beta chains reported below all come from one sample, sequenced in a study of long-term antiretroviral therapy in people with HIV. Version v3.0 of the immunoSEQ assay ran at survey level. Profiling relied on immunoSEQ multiplex PCR, and the TCRdb table lists in-frame clones only, not all of them. The table includes 30,000 to 35,000 clones, 70% to 80% detected once. Sequencing was performed on unsorted PBMCs, taken 1.9 years after starting antiretroviral therapy. The receptor source for this set is a man aged 18 to 29 with HIV.

This chain uses TRBV6-5 with TRBJ1-5; D uncertain. The V gene's germline CDR1 is MNHEY and CDR2 SVGAGI. This CDR3 is 12 amino acids long. The V gene lost 6 bases and the J gene lost 12 bases, with 15 bases spanning the gap. The CDR3 loop reads CASSSPLGSQHF. The DNA for the CDR3 is TGTGCCAGCAGCTCGCCCCTAGGGAGCCAGCATTTT.

This chain uses TRBV23-1 with TRBJ2-1; TRBD2 matches 7 bases. TRBV23-1 is an ORF, and what it does is uncertain. The CDR3 runs to 13 residues. V dropped 3 bases and J dropped 8; count of bases not matched to a gene: 4. For the CDR3, the DNA is TGCGCCAGCAGTCAGGGGGGGAGGGATGAGCAGTTCTTC. This codes for CASSQGGRDEQFF.

The chain combines TRBV4-1 with TRBJ2-3; 13 nucleotides align to TRBD2. The CDR3 extends over 17 amino acids. Germline assignment: CDR1 MGHRA and CDR2 YSYEKL. Germline trimming cut 4 bases from V and 2 bases from J; bases unmatched to any gene: 6. CDR3 sequence (DNA): TGCGCCAGCAGCCTTAGGGGACTAGCGGGGCACACAGATACGCAGTATTTT. Translated: CASSLRGLAGHTDTQYF.

The chain couples TRBV5-1 to TRBJ2-7; D possibly corresponds to TRBD2 (5 bases). The CDR3 is made up of 14 amino acids. Trimming stripped 0 bases from V and 2 bases from J, with 9 bases between. Germline lookup yields CDR1 SGHRS and CDR2 YFSETQ. The CDR3 region has the DNA TGCGCCAGCAGCTTGGTAGGCGGGCCCTACGAGCAGTACTTC. Amino acid sequence: CASSLVGGPYEQYF.

The rearrangement links TRBV7-3 to TRBJ2-5; D is unresolved. Germline V gene lookup returns CDR1 SGHTA and CDR2 FQGTGA. This CDR3 region has 16 residues. Trimming cost V 6 bases and J 1 base, with 18 bases left between them. The CDR3 DNA follows: TGTGCCAGCAGTCTCCGGGCCCTAGGCCCCCAAGAGACCCAGTACTTC. As protein: CASSLRALGPQETQYF.

The rearrangement uses TRBV7-9 and TRBJ2-1; 7 bases agree with TRBD1. Germline V gene lookup returns CDR1 SEHNR and CDR2 FQNEAQ (reference sequence). This CDR3 has 16 amino acids. With 5 bases clipped from V and 6 bases from J, the junction kept 13 bases outside the gene matches. Here the CDR3 reads CASSPRTGSRVNEQFF. The CDR3 region has the DNA TGTGCCAGCAGCCCCCGGACAGGATCCCGCGTCAATGAGCAGTTCTTC.

The chain uses TRBV7-9 and TRBJ2-1, with a tentative D call TRBD2 (5 bases). The germline gives CDR1 SEHNR, CDR2 FQNEAQ (reference sequence). This CDR3 has 14 residues. The V end lost 4 bases, the J end lost 6 bases, and 13 bases lay between the germline ends. CDR3 nucleotide sequence: TGTGCCAGCAGCTCCTCGGGGAATTTCAATGAGCAGTTCTTC. Translated: CASSSSGNFNEQFF.

The rearrangement joins TRBV5-1 to TRBJ2-3; 11 positions match TRBD2. CDR1 and CDR2 from the germline V gene are SGHRS and YFSETQ. Germline trimming cut 3 bases from V and 2 bases from J; bases unmatched to any gene: 11. This CDR3 has 18 amino acids. This CDR3 reads CASSSPRPGLAATDTQYF. CDR3 coding DNA: TGCGCCAGCAGCTCCCCCCGCCCGGGACTAGCGGCCACAGATACGCAGTATTTT. The full variable domain, completed using reference TRBV5-1 and TRBJ2-3, is KAGVTQTPRYLIKTRGQQVTLSCSPISGHRSVSWYQQTPGQGLQFLFEYFSETQRNKGNFPGRFSGRQFSNSRSEMNVSTLELGDSALYLCASSSPRPGLAATDTQYFGPGTRLTVL.

The chain combines TRBV9 with TRBJ1-3; D is undetermined. The V end lost 0 bases, the J end lost 5 bases, and 6 bases lay between the germline ends. Germline V gene lookup returns CDR1 SGDLS and CDR2 YYNGEE. The CDR3 covers 13 residues. As DNA, the CDR3 is TGTGCCAGCAGCGTAGGTCCCAGAAACACCATATATTTT. Translated, it gives CASSVGPRNTIYF.

This rearrangement joins TRBV4-1 to TRBJ1-1; D gene uncertain. Germline V lookup: CDR1 MGHRA, CDR2 YSYEKL. This CDR3 region has 14 residues. V lost 3 bases, J lost 1 base, and 9 bases lay in between. CDR3 bases: TGCGCCAGCAGCCACCCCCCACAGAACACTGAAGCTTTCTTT. Protein product: CASSHPPQNTEAFF.

V is TRBV19 and J is TRBJ2-3; D uncertain. CDR3 size: 15 residues. Looked up from germline, CDR1 is LNHDA and CDR2 is SQIVND (reference sequence). V lost 3 bases to trimming and J lost 3 bases, with 13 bases between them. The CDR3 here is CASSIVYRPTDTQYF. The DNA of the CDR3 is TGTGCCAGTAGTATCGTTTACCGGCCTACAGATACGCAGTATTTT.

The chain recombines TRBV7-2 with TRBJ1-1, with D hard to call. The CDR3 is 13 amino acids. In germline, CDR1 is SGHTA, CDR2 FQGNSA. V was cut by 7 bases and J by 4 bases, with 13 bases left in between. The CDR3 nucleotides read TGTGCCAGCATCATATTCGTGGGCACTGAAGCTTTCTTT. Translating it yields CASIIFVGTEAFF. The variable domain in full, completed from reference TRBV7-2 and TRBJ1-1, reads GAGVSQSPSNKVTEKGKDVELRCDPISGHTALYWYRQSLGQGLEFLIYFQGNSAPDKSGLPSDRFSAERTGGSVSTLTIQRTQQEDSAVYLCASIIFVGTEAFFGQGTRLTVV.